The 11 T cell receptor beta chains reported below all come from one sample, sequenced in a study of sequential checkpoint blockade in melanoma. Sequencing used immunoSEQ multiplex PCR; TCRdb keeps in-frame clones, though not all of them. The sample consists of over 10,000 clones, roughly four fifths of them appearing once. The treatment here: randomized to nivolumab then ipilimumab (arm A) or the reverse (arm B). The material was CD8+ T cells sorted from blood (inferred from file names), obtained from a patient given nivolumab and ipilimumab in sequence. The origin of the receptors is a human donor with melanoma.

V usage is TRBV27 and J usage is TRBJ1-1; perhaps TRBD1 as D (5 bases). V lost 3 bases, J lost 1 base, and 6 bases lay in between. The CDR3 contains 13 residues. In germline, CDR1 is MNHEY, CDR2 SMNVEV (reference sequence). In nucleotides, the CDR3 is TGTGCCAGCAGTTTCGGGGGGAACACTGAAGCTTTCTTT. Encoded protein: CASSFGGNTEAFF.

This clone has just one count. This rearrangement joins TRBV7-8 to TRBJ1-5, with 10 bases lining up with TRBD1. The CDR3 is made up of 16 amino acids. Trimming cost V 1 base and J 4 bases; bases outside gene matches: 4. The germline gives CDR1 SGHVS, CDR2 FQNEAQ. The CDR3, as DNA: TGTGCCAGCAGCTTAGGGACAGGGGGTGGGAATCAGCCCCAGCATTTT. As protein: CASSLGTGGGNQPQHF.

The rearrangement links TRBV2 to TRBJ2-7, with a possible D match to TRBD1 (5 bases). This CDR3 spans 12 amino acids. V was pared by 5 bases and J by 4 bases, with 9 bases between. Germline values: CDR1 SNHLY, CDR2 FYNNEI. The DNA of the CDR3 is TGTGCCAGCAGTTCGGACACATACGAGCAGTACTTC. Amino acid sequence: CASSSDTYEQYF.

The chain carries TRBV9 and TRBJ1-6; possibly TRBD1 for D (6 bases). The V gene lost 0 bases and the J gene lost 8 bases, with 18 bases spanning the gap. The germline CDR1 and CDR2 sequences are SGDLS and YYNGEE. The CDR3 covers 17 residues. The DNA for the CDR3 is TGTGCCAGCAGCGTAGTCGAAAAGGACAGTGTTTATTCACCCCTCCACTTT. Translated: CASSVVEKDSVYSPLHF.

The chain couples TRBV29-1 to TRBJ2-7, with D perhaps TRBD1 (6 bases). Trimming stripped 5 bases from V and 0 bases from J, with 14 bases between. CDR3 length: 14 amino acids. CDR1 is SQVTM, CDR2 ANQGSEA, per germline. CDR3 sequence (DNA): TGCAGCGTTCCGTATGGACAGAACTCCTACGAGCAGTACTTC. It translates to CSVPYGQNSYEQYF.

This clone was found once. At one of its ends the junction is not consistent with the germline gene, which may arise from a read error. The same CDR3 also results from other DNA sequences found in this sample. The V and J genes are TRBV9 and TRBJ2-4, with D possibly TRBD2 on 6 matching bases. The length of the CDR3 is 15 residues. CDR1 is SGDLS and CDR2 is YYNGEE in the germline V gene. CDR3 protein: CASSVGWGDKNIQYF. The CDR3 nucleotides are TGTGCCAGCAGTGTAGGGTGGGGGGACAAAAACATTCAGTACTTC.

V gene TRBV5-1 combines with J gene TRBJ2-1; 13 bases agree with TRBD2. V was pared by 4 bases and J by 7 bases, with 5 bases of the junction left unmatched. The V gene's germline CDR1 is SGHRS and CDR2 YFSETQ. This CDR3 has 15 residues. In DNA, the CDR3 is TGCGCCAGCAGCCTAACTAGCGGGAGGGGAAATGAGCAGTTCTTC. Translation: CASSLTSGRGNEQFF.

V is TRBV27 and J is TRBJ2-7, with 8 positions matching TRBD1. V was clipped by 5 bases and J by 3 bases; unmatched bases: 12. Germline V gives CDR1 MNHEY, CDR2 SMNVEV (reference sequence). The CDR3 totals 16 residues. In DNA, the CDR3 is TGTGCCAGCAGTACGCGTACCGGGACAGGCTTCTACGAGCAGTACTTC. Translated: CASSTRTGTGFYEQYF.

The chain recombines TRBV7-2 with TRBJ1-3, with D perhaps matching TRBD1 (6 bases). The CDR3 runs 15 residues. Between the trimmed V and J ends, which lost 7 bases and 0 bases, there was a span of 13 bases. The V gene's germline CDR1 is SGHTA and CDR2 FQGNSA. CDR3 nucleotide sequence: TGTGCCAGCATAGACAGGCCGAGCTCTGGAAACACCATATATTTT. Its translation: CASIDRPSSGNTIYF.

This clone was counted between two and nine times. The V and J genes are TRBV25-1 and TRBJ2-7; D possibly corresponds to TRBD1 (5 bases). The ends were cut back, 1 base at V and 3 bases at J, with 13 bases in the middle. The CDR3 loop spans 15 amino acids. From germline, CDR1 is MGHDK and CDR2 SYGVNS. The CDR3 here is CASSEFRGPSYEQYF. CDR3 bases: TGTGCCAGCAGTGAATTTAGGGGCCCCAGCTACGAGCAGTACTTC.

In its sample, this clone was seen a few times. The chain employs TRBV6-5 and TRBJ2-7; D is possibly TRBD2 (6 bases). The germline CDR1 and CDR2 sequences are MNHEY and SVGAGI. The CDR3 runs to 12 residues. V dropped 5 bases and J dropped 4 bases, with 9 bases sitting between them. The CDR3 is CASSPGGYEQYF. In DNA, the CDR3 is TGTGCCAGCAGTCCTGGGGGGTACGAGCAGTACTTC.